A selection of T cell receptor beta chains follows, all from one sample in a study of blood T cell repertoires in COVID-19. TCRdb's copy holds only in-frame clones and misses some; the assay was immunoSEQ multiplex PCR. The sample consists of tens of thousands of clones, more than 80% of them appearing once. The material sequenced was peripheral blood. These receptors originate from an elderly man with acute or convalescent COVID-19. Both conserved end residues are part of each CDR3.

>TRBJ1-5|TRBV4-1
CASSQGQGSNQPQHF
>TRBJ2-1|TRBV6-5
CASTGTSGTNNEQFF
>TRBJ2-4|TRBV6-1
CASSDNAGYSIQYF
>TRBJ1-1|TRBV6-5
CASSRITGVVGAFF
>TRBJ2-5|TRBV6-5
CASRTTDQETQYF
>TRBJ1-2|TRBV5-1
CASSPSGQAYGYTF
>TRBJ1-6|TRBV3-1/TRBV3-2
CASSQEQGQSPLHF
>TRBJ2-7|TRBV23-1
CASRPRDRGTYEQYF
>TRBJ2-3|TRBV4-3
CASRPSSGGATDTQYF
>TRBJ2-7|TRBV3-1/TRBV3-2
CASSSSGHTYEQYF
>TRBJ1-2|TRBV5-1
CASSLVGTTYGYTF
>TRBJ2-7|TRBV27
CASSLSTPTYEQYF
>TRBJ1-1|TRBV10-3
CAISPSSGGLTGGTEAFF
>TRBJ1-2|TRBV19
CASSVPVPNYGYTF
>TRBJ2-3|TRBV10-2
CASSENAERETDTQYF
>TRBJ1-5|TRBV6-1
CASSEGILDRNQPQHF
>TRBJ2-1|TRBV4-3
CASSQDHGGGNNEQFF
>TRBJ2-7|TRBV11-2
CASSPRLGLAGLRYEQYF
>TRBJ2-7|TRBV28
CASSAGVDEQYF
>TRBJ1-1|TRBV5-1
CASSDVVTGGDTEAFF
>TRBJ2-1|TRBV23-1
CASSHRTESSGRAYEQFF
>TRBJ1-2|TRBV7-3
CASSPAGGSDYGYTF